The 2 T cell receptor beta chains reported below all come from one sample, sequenced in a study of Graves' ophthalmopathy and Graves' hyperthyroidism. The sequenced template was RNA, covering the TCR beta CDR3 region. A first-round RT-PCR used HTBI primers, followed by a second-round multiplex PCR. TCRdb re-analysed the multiplex PCR reads in MiXCR, keeping a single row per CDR3 protein. Here the sample spans 300,000 to 400,000 distinct CDR3 sequences, about 18% being singletons. Sequencing used peripheral blood. The receptors were sampled from an adult woman with stable Graves' hyperthyroidism.

In this sample, this clonotype turned up many times. The chain couples TRBV10-2 to TRBJ2-7, with TRBD2 matching 8 bases. Germline V CDR1 and CDR2: WSHSY, SAAADI. This CDR3 is built from 16 residues. V dropped 3 bases and J dropped 2; count of bases not matched to a gene: 9. The CDR3 is CASSDQREKFPYEQYF. For the CDR3, the DNA is TGCGCCAGCAGTGATCAGCGGGAGAAGTTTCCCTACGAGCAGTACTTC.

This clonotype has ten or more counts. This chain links TRBV6-5 with TRBJ1-1, with a possible D match to TRBD1 (6 bases). The V end was cut by 0 bases, the J end by 1 base, with 12 bases between. Germline lookup yields CDR1 MNHEY and CDR2 SVGAGI. This CDR3 comprises 16 residues. This CDR3 reads CASSYSPGGANTEAFF. The CDR3 DNA reads TGTGCCAGCAGTTACTCCCCGGGGGGGGCGAACACTGAAGCTTTCTTT.